This T cell receptor (beta chain) was documented in a study of PD-1 blockade in classical Hodgkin lymphoma. A note on this clone: Antigen unknown.

Every patient experienced relapse after autologous stem cell transplantation, and brentuximab vedotin exposure varied. Patients reached a best response of complete response, partial response or progressive disease. The table came from immunoSEQ multiplex PCR; TCRdb's copy has only in-frame clones and leaves some out. The top ten hold 9.2% of the sample, which has some 150,000 clones, 78% seen once. The study's findings and limits: Similar baseline diversity was found in complete responders and newly diagnosed patients.

V was clipped by 7 bases and J by 0 bases, with 16 bases between them. This CDR3 spans 15 amino acids. CDR1 is MNHNY and CDR2 is SVGAGI in the germline V gene (reference sequence). This TCR derives from a human donor with classical Hodgkin lymphoma. The gene calls are TRBV6-6 and TRBJ2-7, with TRBD1 as a possible D gene (5 bases). The starting material was peripheral blood mononuclear cells (PBMCs), obtained before the second cycle of nivolumab. The DNA of the CDR3 is TGTGCCAGCACCCCCGACAGCCTAAGCTCCTACGAGCAGTACTTC. It yields the protein CASTPDSLSSYEQYF.